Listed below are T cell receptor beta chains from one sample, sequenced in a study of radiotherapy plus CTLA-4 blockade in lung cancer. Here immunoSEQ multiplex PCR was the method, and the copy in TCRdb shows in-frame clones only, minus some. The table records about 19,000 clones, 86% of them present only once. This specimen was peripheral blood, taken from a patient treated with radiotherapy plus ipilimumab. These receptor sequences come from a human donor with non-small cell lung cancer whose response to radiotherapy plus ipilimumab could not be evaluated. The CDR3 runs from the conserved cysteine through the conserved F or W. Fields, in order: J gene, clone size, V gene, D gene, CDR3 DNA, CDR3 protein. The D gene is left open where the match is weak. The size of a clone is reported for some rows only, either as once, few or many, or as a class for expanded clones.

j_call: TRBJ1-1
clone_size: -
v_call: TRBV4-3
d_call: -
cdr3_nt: TGCGCCAGCACTTCTGGCCTGCTCTCTTTGGACACTGAAGCTTTCTTT
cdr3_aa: CASTSGLLSLDTEAFF

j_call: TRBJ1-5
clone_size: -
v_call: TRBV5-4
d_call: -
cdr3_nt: TGTGCCAGCAGCGCGTCGGGGGTAGGGCAGCCCCAGCATTTT
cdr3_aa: CASSASGVGQPQHF

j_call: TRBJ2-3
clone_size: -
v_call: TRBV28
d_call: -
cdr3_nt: TGTGCCAGCAGCCCAGGGGCCTGGGCAGATACGCAGTATTTT
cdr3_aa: CASSPGAWADTQYF

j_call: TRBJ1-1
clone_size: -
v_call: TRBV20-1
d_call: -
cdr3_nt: TGCAGTGCGAGTACCGGGACACGAGCTTTCTTT
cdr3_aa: CSASTGTRAFF

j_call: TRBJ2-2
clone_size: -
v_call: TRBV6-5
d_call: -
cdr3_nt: TGTGCCAGCAGTTCGATAGCGGCGGTGAACACCGGGGAGCTGTTTTTT
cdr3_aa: CASSSIAAVNTGELFF

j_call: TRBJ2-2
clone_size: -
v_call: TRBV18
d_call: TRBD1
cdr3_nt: TGTGTGTGGCTAGGCCCTGGGACAGTATGCCCCGGGGAGCTGTTTTTT
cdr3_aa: CVWLGPGTVCPGELFF

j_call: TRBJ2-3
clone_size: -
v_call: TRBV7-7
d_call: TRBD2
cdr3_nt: TGTGCTAGCAGCTTAGCGGGCAGCACAGATACGCAGTATTTT
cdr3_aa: CASSLAGSTDTQYF

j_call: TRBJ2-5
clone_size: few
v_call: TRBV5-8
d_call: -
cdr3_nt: TGTGCCAGCAGCTTACAGGGCCAAGAGACCCAGTACTTC
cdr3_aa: CASSLQGQETQYF

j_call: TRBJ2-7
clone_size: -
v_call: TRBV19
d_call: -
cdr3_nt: TGTGCCACCAAAGAAGGGGTTGGCGAGCAGTACTTC
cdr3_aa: CATKEGVGEQYF

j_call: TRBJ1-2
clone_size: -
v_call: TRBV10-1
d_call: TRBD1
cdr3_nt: TGCGCCAGCAGTGAGACCTCAGGGGGCTATGGCTACACCTTC
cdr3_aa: CASSETSGGYGYTF

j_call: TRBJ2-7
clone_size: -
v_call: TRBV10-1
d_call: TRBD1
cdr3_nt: TGCGCCAGCAGCGCGGGACAGGGGGCTGACGAGCAGTACTTC
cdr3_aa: CASSAGQGADEQYF

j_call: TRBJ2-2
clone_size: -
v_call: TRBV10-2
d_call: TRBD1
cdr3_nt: TGCGCCGCAAAGGGACAGGGGAACACCGGGGAGCTGTTTTTT
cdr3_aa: CAAKGQGNTGELFF

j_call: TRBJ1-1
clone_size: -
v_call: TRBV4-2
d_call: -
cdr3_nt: TGTGCCAGCAGCCAAGCTTCGGGGGTGAACACTGAAGCTTTCTTT
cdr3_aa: CASSQASGVNTEAFF

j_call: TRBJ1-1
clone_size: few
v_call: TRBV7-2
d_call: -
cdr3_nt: TGTGCCAGCAGTTTTGGGAGGGGTAGGACTGAAGCTTTCTTT
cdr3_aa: CASSFGRGRTEAFF

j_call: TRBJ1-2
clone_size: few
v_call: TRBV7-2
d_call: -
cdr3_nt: TGTGCCAGCAGCTGGGGGCAGGGGAACTATGGCTACACCTTC
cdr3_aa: CASSWGQGNYGYTF

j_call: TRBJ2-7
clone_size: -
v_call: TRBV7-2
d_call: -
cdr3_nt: TGTGCCAGCAGCCCTGGGGGGGGGACATCGGGTGAGCAGTACTTC
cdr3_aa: CASSPGGGTSGEQYF

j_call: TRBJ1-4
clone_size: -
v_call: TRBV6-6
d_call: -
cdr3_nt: TGTGCCAGCAGCCCTAGTGGTGGGTTTGGTGAAAAACTGTTTTTT
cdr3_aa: CASSPSGGFGEKLFF